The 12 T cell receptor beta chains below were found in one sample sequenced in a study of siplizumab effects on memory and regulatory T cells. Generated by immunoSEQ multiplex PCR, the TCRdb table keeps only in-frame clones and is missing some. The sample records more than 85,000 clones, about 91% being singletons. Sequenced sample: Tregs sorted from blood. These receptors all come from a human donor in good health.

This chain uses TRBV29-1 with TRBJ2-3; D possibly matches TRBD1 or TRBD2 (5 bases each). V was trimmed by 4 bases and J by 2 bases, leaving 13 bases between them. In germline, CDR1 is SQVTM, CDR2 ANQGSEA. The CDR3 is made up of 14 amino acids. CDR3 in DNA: TGCAGCGTTGTATCCGGGGCTTACACAGATACGCAGTATTTT. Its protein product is CSVVSGAYTDTQYF.

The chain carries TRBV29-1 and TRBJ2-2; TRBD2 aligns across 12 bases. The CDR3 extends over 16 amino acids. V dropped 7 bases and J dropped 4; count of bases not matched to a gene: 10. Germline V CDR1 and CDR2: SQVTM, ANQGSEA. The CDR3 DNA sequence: TGCAGCGCATTGACTAGCGGGAGAAGTATCACCGGGGAGCTGTTTTTT. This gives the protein CSALTSGRSITGELFF.

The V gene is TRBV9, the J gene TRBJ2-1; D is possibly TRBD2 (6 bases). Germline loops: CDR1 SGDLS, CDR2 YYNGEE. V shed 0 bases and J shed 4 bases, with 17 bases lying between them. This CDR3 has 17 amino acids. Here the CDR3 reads CASSVDAVGGRYNEQFF. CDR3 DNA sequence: TGTGCCAGCAGCGTAGATGCTGTGGGGGGTAGATACAATGAGCAGTTCTTC.

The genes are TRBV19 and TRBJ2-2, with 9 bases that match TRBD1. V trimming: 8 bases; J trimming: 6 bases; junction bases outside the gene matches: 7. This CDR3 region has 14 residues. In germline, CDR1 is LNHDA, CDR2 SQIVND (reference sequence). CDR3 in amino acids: CASRTGDMAGELFF. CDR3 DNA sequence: TGTGCCAGTCGGACAGGGGATATGGCCGGGGAGCTGTTTTTT.

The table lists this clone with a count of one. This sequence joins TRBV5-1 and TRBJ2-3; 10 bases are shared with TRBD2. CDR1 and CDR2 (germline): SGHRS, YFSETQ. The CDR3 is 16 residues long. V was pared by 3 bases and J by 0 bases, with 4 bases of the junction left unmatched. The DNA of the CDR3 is TGCGCCAGCAGCTCAGGACTAGCGGCTAGCACAGATACGCAGTATTTT. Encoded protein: CASSSGLAASTDTQYF.

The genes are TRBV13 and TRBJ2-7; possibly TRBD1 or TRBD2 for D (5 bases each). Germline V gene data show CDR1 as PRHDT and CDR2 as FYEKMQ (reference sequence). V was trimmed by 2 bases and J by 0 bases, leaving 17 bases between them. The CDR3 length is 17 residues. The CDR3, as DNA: TGTGCCAGCAGCTTAAGAGGGGAGCCCTTGAGCTCCTACGAGCAGTACTTC. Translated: CASSLRGEPLSSYEQYF.

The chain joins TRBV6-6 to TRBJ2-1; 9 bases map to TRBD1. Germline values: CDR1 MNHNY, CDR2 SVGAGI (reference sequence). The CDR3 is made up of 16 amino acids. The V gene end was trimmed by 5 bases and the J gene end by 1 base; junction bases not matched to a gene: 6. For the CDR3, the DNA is TGTGCCAGCAGTACCACCGGGACAGGGTCCTACAATGAGCAGTTCTTC. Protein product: CASSTTGTGSYNEQFF.

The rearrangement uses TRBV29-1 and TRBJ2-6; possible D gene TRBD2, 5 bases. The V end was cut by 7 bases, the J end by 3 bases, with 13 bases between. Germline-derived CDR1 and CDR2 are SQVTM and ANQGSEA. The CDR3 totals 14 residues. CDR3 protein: CSAREGFGANVLTF. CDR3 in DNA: TGCAGCGCCCGCGAGGGCTTTGGGGCCAACGTCCTGACTTTC.

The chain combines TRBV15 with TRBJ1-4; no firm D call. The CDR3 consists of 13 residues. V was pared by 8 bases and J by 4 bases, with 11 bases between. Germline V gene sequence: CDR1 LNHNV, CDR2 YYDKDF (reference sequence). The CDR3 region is CATALVGNEKLFF. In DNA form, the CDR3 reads TGTGCCACCGCACTTGTGGGTAATGAAAAACTGTTTTTT.

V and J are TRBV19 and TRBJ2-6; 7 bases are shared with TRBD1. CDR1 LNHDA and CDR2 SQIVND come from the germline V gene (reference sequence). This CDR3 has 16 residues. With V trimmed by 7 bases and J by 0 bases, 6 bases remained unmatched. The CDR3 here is CASTGQALSGANVLTF. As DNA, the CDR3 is TGTGCCAGTACCGGACAGGCGCTCTCTGGGGCCAACGTCCTGACTTTC.

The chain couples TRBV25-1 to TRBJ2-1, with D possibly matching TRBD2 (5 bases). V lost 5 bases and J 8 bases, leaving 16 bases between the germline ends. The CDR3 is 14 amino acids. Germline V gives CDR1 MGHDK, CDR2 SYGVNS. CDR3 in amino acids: CASSTLAQRDEQFF. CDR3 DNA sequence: TGTGCCAGCAGTACCCTAGCCCAACGTGATGAGCAGTTCTTC.

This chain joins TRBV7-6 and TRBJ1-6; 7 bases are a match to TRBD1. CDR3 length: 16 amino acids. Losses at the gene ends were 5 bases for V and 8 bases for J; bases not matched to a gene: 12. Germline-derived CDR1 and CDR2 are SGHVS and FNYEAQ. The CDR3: CASSPGPGQNYSPLHF. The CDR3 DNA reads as TGTGCCAGCAGCCCCGGCCCGGGACAGAACTATTCACCCCTCCACTTT.